The sample holds many counts of the clone carrying this T cell receptor beta chain. RNA transcripts were the template for amplifying TCR beta CDR3 regions. TCR CDR3 regions were first amplified by RT-PCR with HTBI primers. In TCRdb, the multiplex PCR reads were re-called with MiXCR into one record per CDR3 protein. The sample contains 280,000 or so distinct CDR3 sequences, under 30% of which appear only once. Patients aged 18 to 65 had newly diagnosed hyperthyroidism that had lasted under 2 months. Germline loops: CDR1 LGHNT, CDR2 FRNRAP. There are 15 residues in the CDR3. J lost 5 bases, V lost 2 bases, and 6 bases had no gene match. This sample is drawn from a study of T cells in Graves' hyperthyroidism and ophthalmopathy.

The V and J genes are TRBV12-5 and TRBJ2-7; 10 nucleotides agree with TRBD1. The specimen sequenced was blood. This clonotype was sampled from a man aged 40-49 years with Graves' hyperthyroidism that later progressed to Graves' ophthalmopathy. Here the CDR3 DNA reads TGTGCTAGTGGTTTGCCGGGACAGGGGATGCACGAGCAGTACTTC. It codes for CASGLPGQGMHEQYF.